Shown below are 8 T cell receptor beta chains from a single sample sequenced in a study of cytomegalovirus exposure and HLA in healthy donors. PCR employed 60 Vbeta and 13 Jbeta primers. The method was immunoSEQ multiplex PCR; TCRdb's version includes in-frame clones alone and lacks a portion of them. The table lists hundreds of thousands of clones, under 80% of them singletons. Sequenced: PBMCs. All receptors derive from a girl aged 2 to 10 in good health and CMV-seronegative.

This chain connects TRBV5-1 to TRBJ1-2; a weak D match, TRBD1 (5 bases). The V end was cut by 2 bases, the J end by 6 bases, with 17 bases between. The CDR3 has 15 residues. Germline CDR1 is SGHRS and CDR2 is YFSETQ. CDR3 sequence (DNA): TGCGCCAGCAGCTTTCAGGGAAAGGCCGAAAATGGCTACACCTTC. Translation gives CASSFQGKAENGYTF.

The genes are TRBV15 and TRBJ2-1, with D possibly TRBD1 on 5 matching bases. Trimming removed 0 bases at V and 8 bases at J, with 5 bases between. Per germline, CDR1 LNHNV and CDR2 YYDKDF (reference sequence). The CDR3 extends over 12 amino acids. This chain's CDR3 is CATSRDRDEQFF. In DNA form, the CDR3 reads TGTGCCACCAGCAGAGACAGGGATGAGCAGTTCTTC.

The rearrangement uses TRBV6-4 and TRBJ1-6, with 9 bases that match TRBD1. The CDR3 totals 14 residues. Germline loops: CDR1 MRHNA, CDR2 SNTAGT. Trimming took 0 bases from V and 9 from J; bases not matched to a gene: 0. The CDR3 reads CASSDSTGGSPLHF. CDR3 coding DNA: TGTGCCAGCAGTGACTCGACAGGGGGTTCACCCCTCCACTTT.

The CDR3 here is CASSIQGMEAFF. The CDR3 coding sequence is TGTGCCAGTAGTATACAGGGCATGGAAGCTTTCTTT. V gene TRBV19 combines with J gene TRBJ1-1; possibly TRBD1 for D (5 bases). The length of the CDR3 is 12 residues. CDR1 and CDR2 from the germline V gene are LNHDA and SQIVND (reference sequence). Trimming took off 2 bases at V and 8 bases at J, with 9 bases between the two ends.

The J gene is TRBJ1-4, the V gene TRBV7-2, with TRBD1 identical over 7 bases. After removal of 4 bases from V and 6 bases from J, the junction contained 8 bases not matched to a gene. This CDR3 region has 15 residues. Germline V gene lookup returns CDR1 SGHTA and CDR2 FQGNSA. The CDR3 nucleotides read TGTGCCAGCAGCTCACAGGGGCGGGTATATGAAAAACTGTTTTTT. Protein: CASSSQGRVYEKLFF.

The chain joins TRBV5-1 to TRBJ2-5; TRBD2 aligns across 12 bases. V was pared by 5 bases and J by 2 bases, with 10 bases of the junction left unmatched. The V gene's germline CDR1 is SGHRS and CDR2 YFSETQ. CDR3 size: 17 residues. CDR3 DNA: TGCGCCAGCAGACCTAGCGGGGGGGCCGGATTACAAGAGACCCAGTACTTC. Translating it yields CASRPSGGAGLQETQYF.

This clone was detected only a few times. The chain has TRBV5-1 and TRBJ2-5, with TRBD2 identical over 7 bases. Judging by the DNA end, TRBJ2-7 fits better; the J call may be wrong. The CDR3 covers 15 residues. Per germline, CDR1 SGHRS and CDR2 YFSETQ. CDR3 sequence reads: CASSPSGGSSYEQYF. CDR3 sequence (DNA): TGCGCCAGCAGCCCTAGCGGAGGGAGCTCCTACGAGCAGTACTTC.

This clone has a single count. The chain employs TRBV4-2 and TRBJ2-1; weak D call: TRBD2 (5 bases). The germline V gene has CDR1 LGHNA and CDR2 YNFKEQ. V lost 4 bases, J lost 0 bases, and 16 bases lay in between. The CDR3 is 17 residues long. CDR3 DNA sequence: TGTGCCAGCAGCCTAGATTCGGGGAGAAGCTCCTACAATGAGCAGTTCTTC. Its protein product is CASSLDSGRSSYNEQFF.